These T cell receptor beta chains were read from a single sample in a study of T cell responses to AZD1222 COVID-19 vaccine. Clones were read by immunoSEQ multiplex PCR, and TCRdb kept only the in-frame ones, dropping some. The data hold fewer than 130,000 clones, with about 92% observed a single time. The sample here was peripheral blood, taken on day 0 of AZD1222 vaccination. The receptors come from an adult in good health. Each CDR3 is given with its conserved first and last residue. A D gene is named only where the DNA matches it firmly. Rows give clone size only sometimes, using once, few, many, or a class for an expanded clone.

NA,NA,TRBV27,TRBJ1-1,CASSFMRGTEAFF,TGTGCCAGCAGTTTTATGAGGGGCACTGAAGCTTTCTTT
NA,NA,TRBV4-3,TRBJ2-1,CASSREVAAYGEQFF,TGCGCCAGCAGCCGGGAAGTAGCGGCCTACGGTGAGCAGTTCTTC
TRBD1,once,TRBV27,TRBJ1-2,CASSSEHRGNYGYTF,TGTGCCAGCAGTTCCGAACACAGGGGAAATTATGGCTACACCTTC
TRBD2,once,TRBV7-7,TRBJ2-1,CASSLGSGTYNEQFF,TGTGCCAGCAGCTTGGGGAGCGGGACCTACAATGAGCAGTTCTTC
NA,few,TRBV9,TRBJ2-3,CASSDRYTDTQYF,TGTGCCAGCAGCGACCGTTACACAGATACGCAGTATTTT
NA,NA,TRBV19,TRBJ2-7,CASSMAGHSYEQYF,TGTGCCAGTAGTATGGCCGGACACTCCTACGAGCAGTACTTC
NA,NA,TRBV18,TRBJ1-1,CASSPDRGRTEAFF,TGTGCCAGCTCGCCGGACCGGGGGCGAACTGAAGCTTTCTTT
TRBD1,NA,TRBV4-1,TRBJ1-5,CASSQGDRDNQPQHF,TGCGCCAGCAGCCAAGGGGACAGGGACAATCAGCCCCAGCATTTT
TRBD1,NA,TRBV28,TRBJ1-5,CASSLGTGGSQPQHF,TGTGCCAGCAGTCTAGGGACAGGGGGAAGTCAGCCCCAGCATTTT
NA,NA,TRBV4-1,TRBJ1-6,CASSREDGNNSPLHF,TGCGCCAGCAGCCGAGAGGACGGAAATAATTCACCCCTCCACTTT
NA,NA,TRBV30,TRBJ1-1,CAWAATDEAFF,TGTGCCTGGGCTGCGACAGATGAAGCTTTCTTT
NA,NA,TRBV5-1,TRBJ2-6,CASSLDRVNSGANVLTF,TGCGCCAGCAGCTTGGACAGGGTTAATTCTGGGGCCAACGTCCTGACTTTC
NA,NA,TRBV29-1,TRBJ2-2,CSVGGPGELFF,TGCAGCGTTGGCGGCCCGGGGGAGCTGTTTTTT
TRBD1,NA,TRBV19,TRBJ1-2,CASSLGQGYGYTF,TGTGCCAGTAGTCTAGGACAGGGCTATGGCTACACCTTC
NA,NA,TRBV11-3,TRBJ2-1,CASSHSVHEQFF,TGTGCCAGCAGTCACAGCGTCCATGAGCAGTTCTTC
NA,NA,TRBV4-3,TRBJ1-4,CASSQGGTPNEKLFF,TGCGCCAGCAGCCAAGGCGGGACACCTAATGAAAAACTGTTTTTT
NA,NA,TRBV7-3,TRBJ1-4,CASSPGPGEKLFF,TGTGCCAGCAGCCCGGGACCCGGTGAAAAACTGTTTTTT
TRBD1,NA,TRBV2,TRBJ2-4,CASIFETGRAKNIQYF,TGTGCCAGCATTTTCGAGACAGGGCGAGCCAAAAACATTCAGTACTTC
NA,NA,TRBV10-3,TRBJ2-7,CAIRGSALYEQYF,TGTGCCATCAGAGGGAGCGCCCTTTACGAGCAGTACTTC
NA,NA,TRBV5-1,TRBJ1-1,CASSFIWTSKNTEAFF,TGCGCCAGCAGCTTTATTTGGACTAGCAAGAACACTGAAGCTTTCTTT
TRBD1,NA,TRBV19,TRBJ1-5,CASRRDRFNQPQHF,TGTGCCAGTAGGAGGGACAGATTCAATCAGCCCCAGCATTTT
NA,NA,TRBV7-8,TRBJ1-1,CASSPQVAEAFF,TGTGCCAGCAGCCCCCAGGTCGCTGAAGCTTTCTTT
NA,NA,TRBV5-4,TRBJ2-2,CASSLARGASNTGELFF,TGTGCCAGCAGCTTGGCCCGGGGGGCGTCGAACACCGGGGAGCTGTTTTTT
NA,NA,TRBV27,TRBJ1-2,CASTAQGSNYGYTF,TGTGCCAGCACCGCGCAGGGCTCTAACTATGGCTACACCTTC
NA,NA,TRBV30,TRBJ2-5,CAWSGFPGPPTQETQYF,TGTGCCTGGAGTGGCTTTCCGGGACCACCCACCCAAGAGACCCAGTACTTC
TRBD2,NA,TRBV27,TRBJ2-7,CASRAGGPYEQYF,TGTGCCAGCAGAGCGGGAGGGCCCTACGAGCAGTACTTC
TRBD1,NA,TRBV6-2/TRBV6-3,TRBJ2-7,CASSWGQSYEQYF,TGTGCCAGCAGTTGGGGACAGAGTTACGAGCAGTACTTC
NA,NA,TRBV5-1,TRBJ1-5,CASSPDPNQPQHF,TGCGCCAGCAGCCCGGACCCCAATCAGCCCCAGCATTTT
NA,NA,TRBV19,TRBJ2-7,CASSILVDREQYF,TGTGCCAGTAGTATATTGGTGGATAGAGAGCAGTACTTC
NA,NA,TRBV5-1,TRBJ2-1,CASSLAWGEDNEQFF,TGCGCCAGCAGCTTGGCCTGGGGAGAGGACAATGAGCAGTTCTTC
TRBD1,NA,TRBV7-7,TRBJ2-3,CASSPRTGLGTDTQYF,TGTGCCAGCAGCCCCCGGACAGGGTTGGGCACAGATACGCAGTATTTT
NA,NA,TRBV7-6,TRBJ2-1,CASSRDDEQFF,TGTGCCAGCAGCCGGGATGATGAGCAGTTCTTC
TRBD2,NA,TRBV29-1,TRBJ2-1,CSVGTSGIFFSYNEQFF,TGCAGCGTTGGGACTAGCGGGATATTCTTCTCCTACAATGAGCAGTTCTTC